This TCR beta chain was recovered during a study of blood T cells in healthy people across ages (dated by TCRdb to 2015 to 2017). Describing the broader study: In model experiments, roughly one uniquely barcoded TCR beta cDNA molecule per two T cells was captured by template switching. The donors were split into four age groups: young (average 16 years), middle-aged (nearly 40), aged (roughly 65) and long-lived (approximately 80). Using the same blood draw, the study looked at two additional independent replicas of 1 million unique cDNA reads for two donors, one aged 18 to 29 and the other aged 80 or older. Age-related changes in TCR beta repertoire diversity were measured in the study by deep sequencing normalized with unique cDNA molecular identifiers. To avoid experimental bias, donors of different ages were randomly spread across the sequencing lanes.

Results the study describes overall, beyond this receptor: Estimates of total diversity from one million sequenced T cells were regarded as lower bounds and underestimates. Compared with the aged group, the long-lived group had more naive CD4+ T cells, fewer expanded clones and increased TCR diversity, suggesting age selection. A strong correlation was found between observed TCR beta diversity and the percentage of naive T cells measured by flow cytometry. Since profiling was done on bulk unsorted PBMCs, naive and antigen-experienced compartments could not be conclusively compared. Because donor CMV infection status was unknown, age-related changes in expanded clonotypes were potentially confounded. As age increased, observed TCR beta diversity per million T cells dropped in a roughly linear way, and a significant reduction was already evident by age 40.

Measured from the cysteine to the phenylalanine, the CDR3 is 14 residues long. Kept here is only the CDR3 DNA, which spans 42 bases and is read in frame from base 1. The germline V gene sets CDR1 to MDHEN and CDR2 to SYDVKM. V sheds 5 bases and J sheds 2 bases, leaving 13 bases between their ends. Systemically healthy Caucasian individuals from Russia, around 38 in total and aged roughly 6 to 95 years, were included as donors. Ten milliliters of peripheral blood were collected from each donor into EDTA-treated Vacutainer tubes. Ficoll-Paque density-gradient centrifugation was used to isolate PBMCs, with at least 6.5 million per sample. Total RNA, at least 5 micrograms per sample, was extracted from PBMCs with Trizol reagent. Naive CD45RAhigh/CD27high T cell percentages were measured by flow cytometry on a PBMC aliquot from every donor. To prepare the library, 5' RACE was applied. Sequencer: Illumina HiSeq 2500. A second PCR of roughly 7 to 11 cycles was performed with a sample-barcoded 5' primer and a J-beta primer mix. Each TCR beta cDNA molecule received a unique molecular identifier from a template-switch 5' adaptor carrying 12 random nucleotides. At least 3 million CDR3-containing paired-end reads were obtained from each sample. All of the RNA was converted into first-strand cDNA using the Mint cDNA synthesis kit, with a TRBC-specific oligonucleotide serving as the primer. After uracil-DNA glycosylase treatment, a first 18-cycle PCR used universal primers M1SS and BC2_uni_R on all cDNA. Concerning the study's data processing: Each sample was normalized by randomly selecting 1 million high-quality reads, each carrying a distinct molecular identifier. Instead of being binned into consensus sequences, reads with shared molecular identifiers were discarded. MiTCR, run with a Q25 quality threshold and the strictest error-elimination algorithm, handled CDR3 identification, clonotype clustering and error correction. A nonparametric unseen species model with Euler transformation was used to estimate a lower bound on total TCR beta diversity. TCRdb trimmed the raw reads at Q25, called clones with MiXCR and kept productive beta chains. Rows are combined by CDR3 protein, so each entry shows the most common genes and DNA. The V and J calls were determined by TCRdb, not by the authors. This sample is represented by around 1,600,000 distinct CDR3 sequences; roughly two fifths of them were singletons. The top ten clonotypes cover roughly 3.7% of the sample.

Comments on this clonotype: This receptor's antigen is unknown. Qualities for individual bases were not recorded, and no much larger clone is one base off.

The material sequenced was blood. Rearrangement joined TRBV28 to TRBJ2-7; no D gene call is confident. The origin of this receptor is a woman between 18 and 30 years old in good health. This receptor has the CDR3 CASSPGPNPYEQYF. The nucleotide sequence is given as TGTGCCAGCAGTCCCGGGCCAAACCCCTACGAGCAGTACTTC.